One sample yielded the 10 T cell receptor beta chains listed below, sequenced in a study of T cell clusters in autoimmune cytopenias. About 37,500 genome equivalents of blood DNA were amplified for TRB. TRB was amplified by touch-down multiplex PCR, primer pools A and B combined. TCRdb derives one entry per CDR3 protein from the multiplex PCR reads, leaving out DNA. The sample has under 7,500 distinct CDR3 sequences. Source material: peripheral blood. The receptor source for this set is a human donor with an autoimmune cytopenia or autoimmune hepatitis (not recorded which).

V usage is TRBV7-3 and J usage is TRBJ2-2; checking the TCRdb D call of TRBD2 is not possible without DNA. Germline values: CDR1 SGHTA, CDR2 FQGTGA. CDR3 length: 17 residues. The CDR3 is CASSLRASGGLTGELFF.

This clonotype is identified as medium-sized from frequency. This sequence joins TRBV7-2 and TRBJ1-5. The length of the CDR3 is 13 residues. The germline V gene encodes CDR1 SGHTA and CDR2 FQGNSA. The CDR3 sequence: CASSEDLYQPQHF.

Here the CDR3 reads CAWSVKGGGLSEKLFF. This chain connects TRBV30 to TRBJ1-4. The CDR3 loop spans 16 amino acids. The germline V gene encodes CDR1 GTSNPN and CDR2 SVGIG (reference sequence). The entire variable domain, with the rest obtained from reference TRBV30 and TRBJ1-4, is as follows: SQTIHQWPATLVQPVGSPLSLECTVEGTSNPNLYWYRQAAGRGLQLLFYSVGIGQISSEVPQNLSASRPQDRQFILSSKKLLLSDSGFYLCAWSVKGGGLSEKLFFGSGTQLSVL.

The chain links TRBV7-9 to TRBJ2-7; the D call of TRBD1 rests on TCRdb alone, since no DNA is present to check it. Germline-derived CDR1 and CDR2 are SEHNR and FQNEAQ (reference sequence). The CDR3 runs to 15 residues. CDR3 sequence reads: CASSLGGKNYYEQYF.

This clonotype ranks as medium-sized in terms of frequency. The rearrangement uses TRBV27 and TRBJ1-6; without DNA, the TCRdb call of TRBD1 cannot be checked. From germline, CDR1 is MNHEY and CDR2 SMNVEV (reference sequence). The CDR3 contains 17 residues. The CDR3 loop is CASSVTGWGENIHPLHF.

This rearrangement joins TRBV20-1 to TRBJ2-5; the TCRdb D gene call, TRBD2, has no DNA to confirm it. CDR1 DFQATT and CDR2 SNEGSKA come from the germline V gene (reference sequence). This CDR3 comprises 12 residues. CDR3: CSARRAAETQYF.

The V gene is TRBV5-7, the J gene TRBJ1-5. TRBV5-7 qualifies as an ORF whose function is uncertain. This CDR3 contains 13 residues. The CDR3 is CASSLIPNQPQHF.

The V and J genes are TRBV10-3 and TRBJ1-6. Germline CDR1 ENHRY, CDR2 SYGVKD. The CDR3 contains 12 residues. The CDR3 loop is CAMAGPNSPLHF.

This clonotype is deemed medium-sized (0.01 to 0.1%) by its frequency. This sequence joins TRBV6-4 and TRBJ2-3; TCRdb gives TRBD2 as the D gene, but with no DNA this cannot be confirmed. The germline V gene encodes CDR1 MRHNA and CDR2 SNTAGT. CDR3 length: 15 residues. CDR3 residues: CASSDGGFGADTQYF.

This clonotype is identified as medium-sized from frequency. V is TRBV19 and J is TRBJ2-7. CDR3 length: 15 residues. Germline CDR1 is LNHDA and CDR2 is SQIVND (reference sequence). CDR3 residues: CASSALTRGSYEQYF.